The 32 T cell receptor beta chains below were found in one sample sequenced in a study of regulatory T cells in long-lasting Graves disease. Building of the TCR beta libraries involved iRepertoire HTBI primers and Arm-PCR of CDR3 regions. TCRdb redid the calling of the multiplex PCR reads with MiXCR, one entry per CDR3 protein. This table has under 500,000 distinct CDR3 sequences, roughly 15% appearing once. Sample time point: newly diagnosed GD, antithyroid drugs for less than 3 months. With RNA extracted from PBMCs as input, the TCR library was made. These data also formed part of another study, on T cells in Graves' hyperthyroidism and ophthalmopathy.

The input for sequencing was peripheral blood mononuclear cells (PBMCs), taken at new diagnosis, from a patient treated with antithyroid drugs. The receptors stem from a woman aged 25 to 39 with Graves disease.

This chain connects TRBV4-3 to TRBJ1-5, with no clear D. Germline CDR1 and CDR2: LGHNA and YSLEER. Between the trimmed V and J ends, which lost 0 bases and 5 bases, there was a span of 11 bases. The CDR3 covers 15 residues. The CDR3 nucleotides are TGCGCCAGCAGCCAAGATTGGACCGGTTATCAGCCCCAGCATTTT. Translation: CASSQDWTGYQPQHF.

For this clonotype: Possible read error: a much larger clone is one base away. The chain recombines TRBV5-1 with TRBJ2-7; no firm D call. This CDR3 region has 14 residues. The V gene's germline CDR1 is SGHRS and CDR2 YFSETQ. The CDR3 sequence is CASSLDGRPYERYF. The CDR3 coding sequence is TGCGCCAGCAGCTTGGATGGCAGGCCATACGAGCGGTACTTC. Drawing the rest from reference TRBV5-1 and TRBJ2-7, the complete variable domain is KAGVTQTPRYLIKTRGQQVTLSCSPISGHRSVSWYQQTPGQGLQFLFEYFSETQRNKGNFPGRFSGRQFSNSRSEMNVSTLELGDSALYLCASSLDGRPYERYFGPGTRLTVT.

This clonotype showed up many times. The rearrangement links TRBV27 to TRBJ2-7, with TRBD2 identical over 10 bases. V lost 6 bases and J lost 4; bases outside the gene matches: 3. The germline gives CDR1 MNHEY, CDR2 SMNVEV (reference sequence). CDR3 length: 13 amino acids. In DNA form, the CDR3 reads TGTGCCAGCAGACTAGCGGGAACGTACGAGCAGTACTTC. Its protein product is CASRLAGTYEQYF.

This clonotype has at least ten counts. V and J are TRBV3-1 and TRBJ2-1; D might be TRBD2 (6 bases). Trimming stripped 8 bases from V and 8 bases from J, with 22 bases between. Germline V gene sequence: CDR1 LGHDT, CDR2 YNNKEL (reference sequence). The CDR3 extends over 15 amino acids. CDR3 amino acids: CASRHTGTSFDEQFF. The CDR3 coding sequence is TGTGCCAGCCGACATACCGGGACTTCATTCGATGAGCAGTTCTTC.

This chain connects TRBV29-1 to TRBJ2-7, with TRBD2 matching over 11 bases. Germline lookup yields CDR1 SQVTM and CDR2 ANQGSEA. The V gene end was trimmed by 6 bases and the J gene end by 3 bases; junction bases not matched to a gene: 4. The CDR3 spans 13 residues. This chain's CDR3 is CSVTGTSGYEQYF. CDR3 DNA sequence: TGCAGCGTCACCGGGACTAGCGGCTACGAGCAGTACTTC.

This clonotype was seen only a few times. The CDR3 nucleotides are TGTGCCACCAGTGACCCTAATGGGGGGAAAGAGACCCAGTACTTC. It yields the protein CATSDPNGGKETQYF. The chain has TRBV24-1 and TRBJ2-5, with D possibly TRBD2 on 6 matching bases. Germline V lookup: CDR1 KGHDR, CDR2 SFDVKD. The CDR3 is 15 residues long. V gave up 4 bases and J gave up 3 bases, with 14 bases separating them.

This clonotype was seen at least ten times. The V call is TRBV12-3 or TRBV12-4, the J call TRBJ2-4; 10 nucleotides agree with TRBD2. The CDR3 runs 14 residues. With 6 bases clipped from V and 7 bases from J, the junction kept 6 bases outside the gene matches. The CDR3 DNA follows: TGTGCCAGCAGCACTAGCGGGAACCGGAACATTCAGTACTTC. This translates into CASSTSGNRNIQYF.

This clonotype was seen ten or more times. The rearrangement joins TRBV18 to TRBJ2-7; D is perhaps TRBD1 or TRBD2 (5 bases each). This CDR3 has 15 amino acids. Germline CDR1 and CDR2: KGHSH and LQKENI. Trimming took 3 bases from V and 3 from J, leaving 15 bases between them. The CDR3 region has the DNA TGTGCCAGCTCACCGGCAGGGACGAGCATCTACGAGCAGTACTTC. Encoded protein: CASSPAGTSIYEQYF.

This clonotype was counted between two and nine times. The V call is TRBV14, the J call TRBJ1-5; TRBD1 might be the D (6 bases). Germline CDR1 and CDR2: SGHDN and FVKESK. The CDR3 length is 18 residues. Trimming pared 3 bases from V and 3 bases from J, leaving 21 bases between. The CDR3 reads CASSHLEPDSVPNQPQHF. The CDR3 coding sequence is TGTGCCAGCAGCCACCTGGAACCGGACAGCGTCCCCAATCAGCCCCAGCATTTT. Combining the CDR3 with reference TRBV14 and TRBJ1-5 gives the whole variable domain EAGVTQFPSHSVIEKGQTVTLRCDPISGHDNLYWYRRVMGKEIKFLLHFVKESKQDESGMPNNRFLAERTGGTYSTLKVQPAELEDSGVYFCASSHLEPDSVPNQPQHFGDGTRLSIL.

This clonotype was observed a few times. Mismatch with germline at one junction end may stem from a read error. This chain links TRBV13 with TRBJ1-6; possibly TRBD1 for D (5 bases). CDR3 length: 14 amino acids. Germline values: CDR1 PRHDT, CDR2 FYEKMQ (reference sequence). DNA of the CDR3: TGTGCCAGCAGCGTAGGAAGGGGTAATTCACCCCTCCACTTT. Its translation is CASSVGRGNSPLHF.

This clonotype was picked up many times. V and J are TRBV6-5 and TRBJ2-7, with D tentatively TRBD1 or TRBD2 (5 bases each). Germline V gene lookup returns CDR1 MNHEY and CDR2 SVGAGI. The V and J ends lost 4 bases and 3 bases respectively, with 10 bases between them. The CDR3 has 13 residues. CDR3 coding DNA: TGTGCCAGCAGTTTGGGGGTTCGCTACGAGCAGTACTTC. Encoded protein: CASSLGVRYEQYF.

The V call is TRBV6-1, the J call TRBJ2-2; TRBD1 is a possible D gene (6 bases). The CDR3 sequence is 15 residues long. The V end lost 6 bases, the J end lost 1 base, and 12 bases lay between the germline ends. The germline CDR1 and CDR2 sequences are MNHNS and SASEGT. CDR3 residues: CASRRTDLNTGELFF. The CDR3 coding sequence is TGTGCCAGCAGACGGACAGACCTGAACACCGGGGAGCTGTTTTTT.

Notes on this clonotype: A read error is possible here, since a much larger clone lies one base away. J is TRBJ2-1 and V is TRBV7-2, with 11 positions matching TRBD2. Trimming took 5 bases from V and 8 from J; bases not matched to a gene: 8. CDR1 and CDR2 (germline): SGHTA, FQGNSA. The CDR3 spans 15 residues. CDR3 sequence: CASSTRLAGYDEQFF. The CDR3 coding sequence is TGTGCCAGCAGCACCCGACTAGCGGGGTACGATGAGCAGTTCTTC.

This clonotype was picked up a small number of times. The chain is built from TRBV19 and TRBJ1-2; D gene ambiguous. The germline V gene has CDR1 LNHDA and CDR2 SQIVND (reference sequence). This CDR3 is 13 amino acids long. The V and J ends lost 5 bases and 4 bases respectively, with 11 bases between them. CDR3 sequence: CASSPDDPYGYTF. In DNA form, the CDR3 reads TGTGCCAGTAGTCCAGACGACCCCTATGGCTACACCTTC.

This clonotype came up many times. This rearrangement joins TRBV7-2 to TRBJ2-5; tentative D call: TRBD2 (5 bases). This CDR3 comprises 13 residues. The V and J ends lost 5 bases and 7 bases respectively, with 14 bases between them. In germline, CDR1 is SGHTA, CDR2 FQGNSA. The CDR3 DNA reads as TGTGCCAGCAGCCCTCAGGAGGTTGGGACCCAGTACTTC. Protein sequence: CASSPQEVGTQYF.

The genes are TRBV14 and TRBJ2-1; D gene unclear. The germline gives CDR1 SGHDN, CDR2 FVKESK. With 1 base removed from V and 3 bases from J, the gap between germline ends came to 10 bases. This CDR3 contains 15 residues. CDR3: CASSQVSWYYNEQFF. The DNA of the CDR3 is TGTGCCAGCAGCCAAGTTTCATGGTACTACAATGAGCAGTTCTTC.

The table lists this clonotype with many counts. This chain links TRBV5-1 with TRBJ2-1, with 13 positions matching TRBD2. The trim removed 2 bases at V and 0 bases at J, leaving 5 bases unmatched. This CDR3 spans 18 amino acids. Germline V lookup: CDR1 SGHRS, CDR2 YFSETQ. In nucleotides, the CDR3 is TGCGCCAGCAGCTTTGGACTAGCGGGAGACTACTCCTACAATGAGCAGTTCTTC. It encodes CASSFGLAGDYSYNEQFF.

This clonotype was seen at least ten times. CDR3 DNA: TGTGCCAGCACCAGACGGATGGGATACAATGAGCAGTTCTTC. It yields the protein CASTRRMGYNEQFF. The chain is built from TRBV2 and TRBJ2-1, with D uncertain. This CDR3 is 14 amino acids long. V lost 7 bases to trimming and J lost 4 bases, with 14 bases between them. Looked up from germline, CDR1 is SNHLY and CDR2 is FYNNEI.

V gene TRBV29-1 combines with J gene TRBJ1-2, with D perhaps matching TRBD1 (5 bases). This CDR3 has 12 amino acids. CDR1 is SQVTM, CDR2 ANQGSEA, per germline. V was cut by 4 bases and J by 3 bases, with 9 bases left in between. As DNA, the CDR3 is TGCAGCGTTGTTCGCAGGGACTATGGCTACACCTTC. This gives the protein CSVVRRDYGYTF.

This clonotype was picked up many times. The chain is built from TRBV6-1 and TRBJ1-5, with TRBD1 as a possible D gene (5 bases). Trimming took off 7 bases at V and 5 bases at J, with 18 bases between the two ends. Germline V gene data show CDR1 as MNHNS and CDR2 as SASEGT. This CDR3 is 15 amino acids long. The CDR3 coding sequence is TGTGCCAGCAAGTGGACCAGGACGGGGGATCAGCCCCAGCATTTT. Translated: CASKWTRTGDQPQHF.

This clonotype appeared many times. The gene calls are TRBV11-2 and TRBJ2-3; 7 bases match TRBD2. The ends lost 5 bases at V and 2 bases at J; junction bases unmatched: 10. The length of the CDR3 is 16 residues. Germline V gene data show CDR1 as SGHAT and CDR2 as FQNNGV. The CDR3 region is CASSMRLATITDTQYF. CDR3 DNA: TGTGCCAGCAGCATGAGACTAGCCACCATCACAGATACGCAGTATTTT.

Comments on this clonotype: Since a much larger clone is just one base distant, this may be a read error. V gene TRBV7-2 combines with J gene TRBJ2-5; TRBD2 matches at 9 bases. The DNA end favors TRBJ2-1, so the J call may be wrong. This CDR3 contains 17 residues. Germline V CDR1 and CDR2: SGHTA, FQGNSA. CDR3 sequence: CASSTHSGSNGLETQFF. In nucleotides, the CDR3 is TGTGCCAGCAGCACCCATAGCGGGAGTAATGGTTTGGAGACCCAGTTCTTC.

This chain uses TRBV29-1 with TRBJ2-1; tentative D call: TRBD1 (6 bases). The CDR3 has 16 residues. Trimming cost V 0 bases and J 12 bases, with 24 bases left between them. Germline-derived CDR1 and CDR2 are SQVTM and ANQGSEA. The CDR3 sequence is CSVEDPGHCTNCGQFF. The CDR3, as DNA: TGCAGCGTTGAAGATCCGGGACATTGTACCAATTGCGGGCAGTTCTTC.

For this clonotype: A much more abundant neighbour one base away suggests this may be a read error. The rearrangement links TRBV7-8 to TRBJ2-3; TRBD1 might be the D (5 bases). The germline gives CDR1 SGHVS, CDR2 FQNEAQ. This CDR3 spans 16 amino acids. V was shortened by 2 bases and J by 4 bases, with 16 bases between the two germline ends. The CDR3 is CASSLYRNRMADTQYF. In DNA form, the CDR3 reads TGTGCCAGCAGCTTATACAGGAACAGGATGGCAGATACGCAGTATTTT.

This clonotype turned up a few times. The chain has TRBV6-2 or TRBV6-3 and TRBJ2-4, with 9 bases fitting TRBD1. Trimming removed 5 bases from V and 3 bases from J; junction bases left unmatched: 8. The CDR3 extends over 16 amino acids. The V gene's germline CDR1 is MNHEY and CDR2 SVGEGT. In DNA form, the CDR3 reads TGTGCCAGCAGTGCCACAGGGGGCTTAGACAAAAACATTCAGTACTTC. Amino acids: CASSATGGLDKNIQYF.

The chain recombines TRBV5-5 with TRBJ2-2; TRBD1 or TRBD2 may be the D gene (5 bases each). This CDR3 has 15 amino acids. Germline loops: CDR1 SGHKS, CDR2 YYEKEE (reference sequence). V lost 4 bases to trimming and J lost 6 bases, with 16 bases between them. CDR3 coding DNA: TGTGCCAGCAGCGTAGGCCTTAGAGGGGCCGGGGAGCTGTTTTTT. Its protein is CASSVGLRGAGELFF.

This clonotype appeared many times. The chain carries TRBV28 and TRBJ2-4, with D possibly TRBD2 on 5 matching bases. The CDR3 length is 17 residues. Trimming cost V 5 bases and J 2 bases, with 19 bases left between them. Germline values: CDR1 MDHEN, CDR2 SYDVKM. The CDR3 DNA reads TGTGCCAGCAGTACTCAAAGGGAGATGCCCACCAAAAACATTCAGTACTTC. Residues: CASSTQREMPTKNIQYF.

The rearrangement links TRBV7-9 to TRBJ2-2; 7 bases are a match to TRBD2. V trimming: 5 bases; J trimming: 9 bases; junction bases outside the gene matches: 12. The germline gives CDR1 SEHNR, CDR2 FQNEAQ (reference sequence). The CDR3 runs 15 residues. The DNA for the CDR3 is TGTGCCAGCAGCGATACCCGGGACTATTTCCGGGAGCTGTTTTTT. This encodes CASSDTRDYFRELFF. Drawing the rest from reference TRBV7-9 and TRBJ2-2, the complete variable domain is DTGVSQNPRHKITKRGQNVTFRCDPISEHNRLYWYRQTLGQGPEFLTYFQNEAQLEKSRLLSDRFSAERPKGSFSTLEIQRTEQGDSAMYLCASSDTRDYFRELFFGEGSRLTVL.

This clonotype was counted ten times or more. The gene calls are TRBV3-1 and TRBJ1-3, with D maybe TRBD1 (6 bases). V dropped 5 bases and J dropped 6 bases, with 14 bases sitting between them. The CDR3 runs 14 residues. Germline V gene lookup returns CDR1 LGHDT and CDR2 YNNKEL (reference sequence). The CDR3 loop reads CASSRIDRPNTIYF. CDR3 in DNA: TGTGCCAGCAGCAGAATTGACAGGCCAAACACCATATATTTT.

J is TRBJ2-7 and V is TRBV12-3 or TRBV12-4; the match to TRBD2 covers 13 bases. CDR3 size: 16 residues. The ends lost 7 bases at V and 0 bases at J; junction bases unmatched: 6. The CDR3 protein is CASNWGLAGPSYEQYF. The CDR3 coding sequence is TGTGCCAGCAATTGGGGACTAGCGGGGCCCTCCTACGAGCAGTACTTC.

Note on this clonotype: A much larger clone lies a single base off, so this may be a read error. The chain joins TRBV11-2 to TRBJ2-3, with D perhaps being TRBD1 or TRBD2 (5 bases each). Germline V gene data show CDR1 as SGHAT and CDR2 as FQNNGV. This CDR3 contains 16 residues. V was trimmed by 5 bases and J by 4 bases, leaving 19 bases between them. CDR3: CASSGGPLTHADTQYF. In nucleotides, the CDR3 is TGTGCCAGCAGCGGGGGACCGCTAACCCACGCAGATACGCAGTATTTT.

The gene calls are TRBV14 and TRBJ2-1, with 12 bases matching TRBD2. This CDR3 is built from 16 residues. CDR1 and CDR2 (germline): SGHDN, FVKESK. Trimming removed 4 bases from V and 5 bases from J; junction bases left unmatched: 6. The CDR3, as DNA: TGTGCCAGCAGCCCCCTCGGACTAGCGGGGAACAATGAGCAGTTCTTC. Translated: CASSPLGLAGNNEQFF.